One T cell receptor (beta chain) is described in this entry. This entry belongs to a study of blood T cell repertoires in COVID-19. Across the study: From the United States, Italy and Spain came samples of acute and convalescent COVID-19. T cells, B-cell-depleted T cells, or PBMCs provided the cDNA or gDNA that served as material.

Per the study methods: Scientists estimated how many nucleated cells there were by amplifying reference gene primers. Assay used: immunoSEQ multiplex PCR; TCRdb lists only in-frame clones, some missing. V, J and clone size are those of that table, while D and trimming were read from the DNA. The sample records 120,000 or so clones, about nine tenths being singletons. Germline loops: CDR1 LGHNA, CDR2 YNFKEQ. The CDR3 runs to 15 residues. Trimming cost V 6 bases and J 0 bases; bases outside gene matches: 3. This sequence joins TRBV4-2 and TRBJ2-3; 10 positions agree with TRBD2. The sequencing sample was made of peripheral blood. The sequence derives from a woman in her sixties or seventies with acute or convalescent COVID-19. The DNA of the CDR3 is TGTGCCAGCAGTTCTAGCGGGGGTAGCACAGATACGCAGTATTTT. Encoded protein: CASSSSGGSTDTQYF.